These 21 T cell receptor beta chains were all obtained from the same sample, sequenced in a study of a mutant IDH1 vaccine in newly diagnosed glioma. This table comes from immunoSEQ multiplex PCR, and its TCRdb copy is limited to in-frame clones, with some not included. The sample shows about 60,000 clones, over 70% of them seen only once. Time point meaning: week 23, last vaccination. In the vaccine, a single dose held 300 ug of the mutant IDH1 20-mer peptide, along with topical imiquimod. No antigens are known for them. The input for sequencing was PBMCs, taken from a glioma patient whose treatment included an IDH1 peptide vaccine. The receptors originated from a man in his forties or fifties with glioma.

The rearrangement joins TRBV9 to TRBJ2-2; a weak D match, TRBD2 (7 bases). This CDR3 comprises 15 residues. CDR1 is SGDLS, CDR2 YYNGEE, per germline. Trimming removed 3 bases from V and 9 bases from J, with 18 bases in between. The CDR3 DNA is TGTGCCAGCAGCGCCGGGGGGCAGGGTGCGAGGGAGCTGTTTTTT. Encoded protein: CASSAGGQGARELFF.

This clone occurred a few times. The J gene is TRBJ1-5, the V gene TRBV6-6, with 8 positions matching TRBD1. The length of the CDR3 is 16 residues. V gave up 5 bases and J gave up 2 bases; unmatched junction bases: 8. Germline CDR1 reads MNHNY; CDR2 reads SVGAGI (reference sequence). Written as DNA, the CDR3 is TGTGCCAGCAGTCTCGGGACAGGTAACGGCAATCAGCCCCAGCATTTT. This gives the protein CASSLGTGNGNQPQHF.

CDR3 region: CASDTVATNEKLFF. CDR3 DNA sequence: TGTGCCAGCGACACCGTTGCAACTAATGAAAAACTGTTTTTT. V and J are TRBV6-1 and TRBJ1-4, with D uncertain. V lost 8 bases to trimming and J lost 0 bases, with 10 bases between them. Germline values: CDR1 MNHNS, CDR2 SASEGT. The CDR3 covers 14 residues.

This chain links TRBV7-9 with TRBJ1-1, with D uncertain. The CDR3 contains 19 residues. Germline CDR1 SEHNR, CDR2 FQNEAQ (reference sequence). Trimming shortened V by 0 bases and J by 0 bases, and 20 bases separated the two germline ends. CDR3 DNA: TGTGCCAGCAGCTTAGCCGGTATTTCGGGTCGGACGTTGAACACTGAAGCTTTCTTT. As protein: CASSLAGISGRTLNTEAFF.

The CDR3 here is CASSPRDLLVKNIQYF. The CDR3 DNA follows: TGTGCCAGCAGCCCAAGGGACCTTTTAGTCAAAAACATTCAGTACTTC. V and J are TRBV7-8 and TRBJ2-4, with D perhaps TRBD1 or TRBD2 (5 bases each). Deletions cut 5 bases from V and 3 bases from J, with 17 bases between. The germline gives CDR1 SGHVS, CDR2 FQNEAQ. This CDR3 is built from 16 residues.

The rearrangement joins TRBV18 to TRBJ2-5, with D possibly called TRBD1 or TRBD2 (5 bases each). Trimming removed 3 bases at V and 1 base at J, with 6 bases between. From germline, CDR1 is KGHSH and CDR2 LQKENI. This CDR3 is 13 amino acids long. Written as DNA, the CDR3 is TGTGCCAGCTCACCCGGGGCCCAAGAGACCCAGTACTTC. This sequence encodes CASSPGAQETQYF.

This clone showed up just once. The rearrangement joins TRBV7-9 to TRBJ2-1, with unresolved D. In germline, CDR1 is SEHNR, CDR2 FQNEAQ (reference sequence). The CDR3 loop spans 16 amino acids. The V gene lost 4 bases and the J gene lost 0 bases, with 13 bases spanning the gap. The CDR3 bases are TGTGCCAGCAGCTCCCTTTGGCGGAGCTCCTACAATGAGCAGTTCTTC. It translates to CASSSLWRSSYNEQFF.

The genes are TRBV9 and TRBJ2-3, with TRBD2 matching 8 bases. The length of the CDR3 is 15 residues. The trim removed 3 bases at V and 6 bases at J, leaving 9 bases unmatched. The germline V gene encodes CDR1 SGDLS and CDR2 YYNGEE. CDR3 nucleotides: TGTGCCAGCAGCGCATCAGCGGGAGACTTGGATACGCAGTATTTT. Protein sequence: CASSASAGDLDTQYF. Together with reference TRBV9 and TRBJ2-3, the CDR3 gives the full variable domain: DSGVTQTPKHLITATGQRVTLRCSPRSGDLSVYWYQQSLDQGLQFLIQYYNGEERAKGNILERFSAQQFPDLHSELNLSSLELGDSALYFCASSASAGDLDTQYFGPGTRLTVL.

The gene calls are TRBV13 and TRBJ2-1; D gene uncertain. The V gene lost 5 bases and the J gene lost 4 bases, with 21 bases spanning the gap. Germline values: CDR1 PRHDT, CDR2 FYEKMQ (reference sequence). The CDR3 length is 17 residues. The CDR3 is CASSTDARHTRYNEQFF. CDR3 DNA sequence: TGTGCCAGCAGCACAGACGCTAGGCATACCCGATACAATGAGCAGTTCTTC.

The rearrangement links TRBV6-5 to TRBJ2-5; the match to TRBD1 covers 8 bases. The CDR3 totals 13 residues. The V segment lost 5 bases and the J segment 7 bases; nucleotides outside the gene matches: 6. CDR1 and CDR2 (germline): MNHEY, SVGAGI. In DNA, the CDR3 is TGTGCCAGCAGTAGAGGACAGGGTGGGACCCAGTACTTC. As protein: CASSRGQGGTQYF.

V and J are TRBV6-6 and TRBJ2-7; 7 bases align to TRBD2. From germline, CDR1 is MNHNY and CDR2 SVGAGI (reference sequence). V was clipped by 2 bases and J by 0 bases; unmatched bases: 4. CDR3 length: 15 amino acids. The CDR3 bases are TGTGCCAGCAGTTACGCGGGGGAGAGCTCCTACGAGCAGTACTTC. It yields the protein CASSYAGESSYEQYF.

The genes are TRBV23-1 and TRBJ2-4; D is unclear. Being an ORF, TRBV23-1 has a function that is uncertain. The V gene lost 0 bases and the J gene lost 2 bases, with 11 bases spanning the gap. The CDR3 consists of 16 residues. The CDR3 nucleotides are TGCGCCAGCAGTCAATCTTTTGGGGTTACCAAAAACATTCAGTACTTC. This codes for CASSQSFGVTKNIQYF.

The J gene is TRBJ2-2, the V gene TRBV7-9; TRBD1 matches 8 bases. This CDR3 has 13 residues. Germline CDR1 SEHNR, CDR2 FQNEAQ (reference sequence). V was pared by 6 bases and J by 6 bases, with 3 bases of the junction left unmatched. CDR3 loop: CASRQTGAGELFF. Written as DNA, the CDR3 is TGTGCCAGCAGGCAGACAGGGGCCGGGGAGCTGTTTTTT. The entire variable domain, with the rest obtained from reference TRBV7-9 and TRBJ2-2, is as follows: DTGVSQNPRHKITKRGQNVTFRCDPISEHNRLYWYRQTLGQGPEFLTYFQNEAQLEKSRLLSDRFSAERPKGSFSTLEIQRTEQGDSAMYLCASRQTGAGELFFGEGSRLTVL.

The chain couples TRBV6-6 to TRBJ2-5; D is unclear. The length of the CDR3 is 10 residues. Germline values: CDR1 MNHNY, CDR2 SVGAGI (reference sequence). V was clipped by 8 bases and J by 4 bases, with 5 bases between them. The CDR3 bases are TGTGCCAGCGCTCGAGAGACCCAGTACTTC. It is translated as CASARETQYF.

The J gene is TRBJ2-7, the V gene TRBV27; possibly TRBD1 for D (5 bases). Trimming shortened V by 2 bases and J by 5 bases, and 7 bases separated the two germline ends. This CDR3 contains 12 residues. CDR1 is MNHEY, CDR2 SMNVEV, per germline (reference sequence). Written as DNA, the CDR3 is TGTGCCAGCAGTTTAGGGGCCCACGAGCAGTACTTC. It is translated as CASSLGAHEQYF.

The V call is TRBV4-1, the J call TRBJ2-7, with 7 bases identical to TRBD1. Trimming at V came to 3 bases and at J to 0 bases, leaving 5 bases not matched to a gene. CDR1 and CDR2 (germline): MGHRA, YSYEKL. This CDR3 has 15 amino acids. CDR3 loop: CASSQLQGNSYEQYF. The CDR3 bases are TGCGCCAGCAGCCAGTTACAGGGGAACTCCTACGAGCAGTACTTC.

The rearrangement links TRBV4-2 to TRBJ2-7; 10 nucleotides agree with TRBD2. The CDR3 extends over 15 amino acids. Trimming took 3 bases from V and 1 from J; bases not matched to a gene: 3. CDR1 is LGHNA, CDR2 YNFKEQ, per germline. CDR3 sequence (DNA): TGTGCCAGCAGCCAGGCTAGCGGGAGTTCCTACGAGCAGTACTTC. Protein: CASSQASGSSYEQYF.

The gene calls are TRBV7-2 and TRBJ1-2; D perhaps matches TRBD1 (6 bases). Trimming shortened V by 5 bases and J by 8 bases, and 9 bases separated the two germline ends. This CDR3 has 11 amino acids. Germline V gene lookup returns CDR1 SGHTA and CDR2 FQGNSA. The CDR3 DNA follows: TGTGCCAGCAGCCCAGGGGAAGGCTACACCTTC. This codes for CASSPGEGYTF. Based on the CDR3 plus reference TRBV7-2 and TRBJ1-2, the full variable domain is GAGVSQSPSNKVTEKGKDVELRCDPISGHTALYWYRQSLGQGLEFLIYFQGNSAPDKSGLPSDRFSAERTGGSVSTLTIQRTQQEDSAVYLCASSPGEGYTFGSGTRLTVV.

This chain connects TRBV6-5 to TRBJ2-5; 9 bases are a match to TRBD2. Trimming cost V 0 bases and J 1 base; bases outside gene matches: 3. Per the germline V gene, CDR1 is MNHEY and CDR2 is SVGAGI. This CDR3 is built from 16 residues. CDR3 amino acids: CASSYSETSGQETQYF. The CDR3 DNA reads as TGTGCCAGCAGTTACTCGGAGACTAGCGGCCAAGAGACCCAGTACTTC.

The chain has TRBV7-2 and TRBJ2-1; D not certain. The CDR3 is made up of 15 amino acids. The germline V gene encodes CDR1 SGHTA and CDR2 FQGNSA. The ends were cut back, 1 base at V and 0 bases at J, with 7 bases in the middle. The CDR3 region has the DNA TGTGCCAGCAGCTTAGACTCCAGCTCCTACAATGAGCAGTTCTTC. This translates into CASSLDSSSYNEQFF.

This clone was counted a single time. The chain links TRBV2 to TRBJ1-2; the D gene is possibly TRBD1 (6 bases). The CDR3 consists of 15 residues. Germline CDR1 reads SNHLY; CDR2 reads FYNNEI. V lost 3 bases and J 4 bases, leaving 15 bases between the germline ends. CDR3 amino acids: CASSDRRGNFYGYTF. DNA for the CDR3: TGTGCCAGCAGTGACCGCAGGGGCAACTTCTATGGCTACACCTTC. The full variable domain, in which reference TRBV2 and TRBJ1-2 provide the parts outside the CDR3, is EPEVTQTPSHQVTQMGQEVILRCVPISNHLYFYWYRQILGQKVEFLVSFYNNEISEKSEIFDDQFSVERPDGSNFTLKIRSTKLEDSAMYFCASSDRRGNFYGYTFGSGTRLTVV.